There are a few counts of the clone carrying this T cell receptor (beta chain). Its antigen is not identified. No cell sorting was done before RNA was extracted from the tissue. More than 3 cm separated this lung sample from the edge of the tumor. TCRbeta libraries were built with three rounds of nested PCR, modified from ARM-PCR. From the multiplex PCR reads, TCRdb called clonotypes with MiXCR, one entry per CDR3 protein. The table lists some 100,000 distinct CDR3 sequences, approximately 60% of them singletons. The data derive from a study of tumor and adjacent non-tumor tissue in lung cancer. Study overall: Histology: 12 adenocarcinoma, a couple of squamous cell carcinoma, 1 small cell lung cancer. Findings and caveats of the study: TCR diversity was significantly greater in tumor than normal lung tissue. Tumor TCR diversity, when higher, was linked to shorter survival.

The V gene end was trimmed by 0 bases and the J gene end by 5 bases; junction bases not matched to a gene: 1. Per germline, CDR1 GTSNPN and CDR2 SVGIG (reference sequence). This CDR3 is 15 amino acids long. The sequence was collected from a man in his thirties or forties with non-small cell lung cancer. V usage is TRBV30 and J usage is TRBJ2-2, with 12 positions matching TRBD2. Sequencing used distant non-tumor lung tissue. This CDR3 reads CAWSVGTSGTGELFF. DNA for the CDR3: TGTGCCTGGAGTGTAGGGACTAGCGGGACCGGGGAGCTGTTTTTT.